This TCR beta chain is from a study of T-cell memory formation after mild COVID-19. Study overall: Largely donor-specific TCR clusters were found.

Study-wide results and limits: Cross-reactive memory apparently joined, as some responding clones appeared in pre-infection memory. Chiefly within CM and EM were the contracting CD4+ clones; CD8+ ones were within EMRA.

cDNA libraries for TCR alpha and TCR beta, carrying sample barcodes and UMIs, came from 5'RACE with constant-segment primers. In TCRdb, the 5' RACE reads were re-called with MiXCR into one record per CDR3 protein. The table records some 450,000 distinct CDR3 sequences, around 17% of them present only once. This clonotype has just a few counts. The antigen remains unidentified. J was trimmed by 7 bases and V by 5 bases; bases with no gene match: 7. This CDR3 has 13 residues. CDR1 and CDR2 from the germline V gene are MNHEY and SVGEGT. The chain uses TRBV6-2 or TRBV6-3 and TRBJ1-1, with TRBD1 identical over 7 bases. This receptor was taken from a man aged 18-30 years who had mild COVID-19 (a few samples of this study predate the infection). Cell type and time point are not known. Input material: PBMCs or a T cell subset sorted from them (not recorded which). The CDR3 loop is CASSPGQFFEAFF. The CDR3 DNA reads TGTGCCAGCAGTCCGGGACAGTTTTTTGAAGCTTTCTTT.